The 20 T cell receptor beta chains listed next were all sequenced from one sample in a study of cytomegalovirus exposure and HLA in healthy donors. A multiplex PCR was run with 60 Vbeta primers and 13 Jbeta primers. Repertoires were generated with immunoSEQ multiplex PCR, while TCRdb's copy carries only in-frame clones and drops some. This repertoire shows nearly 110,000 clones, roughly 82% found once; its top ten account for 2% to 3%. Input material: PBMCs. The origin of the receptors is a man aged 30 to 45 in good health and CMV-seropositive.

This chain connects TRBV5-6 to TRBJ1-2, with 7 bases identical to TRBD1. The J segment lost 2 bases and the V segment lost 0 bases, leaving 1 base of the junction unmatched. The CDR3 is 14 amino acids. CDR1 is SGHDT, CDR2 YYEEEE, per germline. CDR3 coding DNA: TGTGCCAGCAGCTTGGTGGGACAGAACTATGGCTACACCTTC. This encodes CASSLVGQNYGYTF. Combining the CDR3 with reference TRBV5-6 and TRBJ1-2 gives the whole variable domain DAGVTQSPTHLIKTRGQQVTLRCSPKSGHDTVSWYQQALGQGPQFIFQYYEEEERQRGNFPDRFSGHQFPNYSSELNVNALLLGDSALYLCASSLVGQNYGYTFGSGTRLTVV.

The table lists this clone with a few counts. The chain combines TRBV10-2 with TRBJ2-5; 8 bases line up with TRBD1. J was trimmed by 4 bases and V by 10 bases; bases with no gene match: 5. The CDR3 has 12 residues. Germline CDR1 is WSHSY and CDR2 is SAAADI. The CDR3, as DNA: TGCGCCACCGGACAGGGCATAGAGACCCAGTACTTC. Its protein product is CATGQGIETQYF.

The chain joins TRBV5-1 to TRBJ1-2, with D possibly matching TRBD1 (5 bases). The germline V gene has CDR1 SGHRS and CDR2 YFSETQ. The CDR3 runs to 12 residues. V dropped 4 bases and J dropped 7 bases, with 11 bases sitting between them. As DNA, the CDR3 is TGCGCCAGCAGCCGTCAGGGCTCTGGCTACACCTTC. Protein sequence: CASSRQGSGYTF.

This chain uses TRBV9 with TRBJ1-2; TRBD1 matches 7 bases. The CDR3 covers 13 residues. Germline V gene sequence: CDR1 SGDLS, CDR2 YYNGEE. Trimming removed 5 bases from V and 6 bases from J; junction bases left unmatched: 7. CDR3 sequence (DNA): TGTGCCAGCAGAGAACAGGGGAGGAATGGCTACACCTTC. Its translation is CASREQGRNGYTF.

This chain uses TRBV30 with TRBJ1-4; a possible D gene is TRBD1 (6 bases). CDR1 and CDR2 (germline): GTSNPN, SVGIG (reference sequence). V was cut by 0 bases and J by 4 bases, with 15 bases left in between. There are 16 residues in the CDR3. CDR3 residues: CAWSVWRGGVNEKLFF. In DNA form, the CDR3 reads TGTGCCTGGAGTGTTTGGAGAGGGGGGGTTAATGAAAAACTGTTTTTT. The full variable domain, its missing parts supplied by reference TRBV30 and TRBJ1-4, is SQTIHQWPATLVQPVGSPLSLECTVEGTSNPNLYWYRQAAGRGLQLLFYSVGIGQISSEVPQNLSASRPQDRQFILSSKKLLLSDSGFYLCAWSVWRGGVNEKLFFGSGTQLSVL.

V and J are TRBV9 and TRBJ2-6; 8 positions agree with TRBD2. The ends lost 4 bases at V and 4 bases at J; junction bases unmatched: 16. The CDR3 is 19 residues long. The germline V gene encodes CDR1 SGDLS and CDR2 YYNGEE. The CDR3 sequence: CASSPGGGQAGGGANVLTF. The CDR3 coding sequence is TGTGCCAGCAGCCCCGGGGGGGGGCAGGCGGGAGGAGGGGCCAACGTCCTGACTTTC.

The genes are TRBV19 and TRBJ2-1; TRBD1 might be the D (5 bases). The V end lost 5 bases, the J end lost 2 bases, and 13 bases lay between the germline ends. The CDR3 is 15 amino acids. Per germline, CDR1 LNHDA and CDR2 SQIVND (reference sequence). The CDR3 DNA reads TGTGCCAGTAGTCGACAGTATTCCGCCTACAATGAGCAGTTCTTC. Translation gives CASSRQYSAYNEQFF.

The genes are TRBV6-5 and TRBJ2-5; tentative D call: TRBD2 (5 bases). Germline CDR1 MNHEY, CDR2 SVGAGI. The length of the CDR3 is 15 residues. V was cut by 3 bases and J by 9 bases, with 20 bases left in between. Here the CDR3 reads CASSYASRPKRSQYF. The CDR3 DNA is TGTGCCAGCAGTTATGCTAGCCGTCCTAAACGATCCCAGTACTTC.

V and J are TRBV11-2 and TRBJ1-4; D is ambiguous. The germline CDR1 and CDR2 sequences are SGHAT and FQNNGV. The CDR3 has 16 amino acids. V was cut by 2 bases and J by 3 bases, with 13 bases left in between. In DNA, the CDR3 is TGTGCCAGCAGCTTAACGGGGTCGGGAGCTAATGAAAAACTGTTTTTT. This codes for CASSLTGSGANEKLFF.

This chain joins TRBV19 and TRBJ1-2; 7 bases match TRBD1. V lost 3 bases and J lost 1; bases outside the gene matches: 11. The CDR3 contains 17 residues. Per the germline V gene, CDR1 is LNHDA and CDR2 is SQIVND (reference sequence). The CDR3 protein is CASSISGGGIFNYGYTF. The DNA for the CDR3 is TGTGCCAGTAGTATCTCCGGAGGGGGCATCTTTAACTATGGCTACACCTTC.

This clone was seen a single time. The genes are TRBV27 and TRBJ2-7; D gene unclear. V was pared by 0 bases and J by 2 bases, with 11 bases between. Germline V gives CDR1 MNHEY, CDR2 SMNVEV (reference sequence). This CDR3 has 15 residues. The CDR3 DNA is TGTGCCAGCAGTTTATCGGGCGTCCGAACCTACGAGCAGTACTTC. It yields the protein CASSLSGVRTYEQYF.

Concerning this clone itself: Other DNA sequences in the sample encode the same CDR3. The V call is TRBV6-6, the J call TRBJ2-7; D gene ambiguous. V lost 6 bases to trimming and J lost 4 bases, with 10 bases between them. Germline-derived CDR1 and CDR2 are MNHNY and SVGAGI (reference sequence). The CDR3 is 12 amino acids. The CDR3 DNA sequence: TGTGCCAGCAGCCCCGGTTCTTACGAGCAGTACTTC. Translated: CASSPGSYEQYF.

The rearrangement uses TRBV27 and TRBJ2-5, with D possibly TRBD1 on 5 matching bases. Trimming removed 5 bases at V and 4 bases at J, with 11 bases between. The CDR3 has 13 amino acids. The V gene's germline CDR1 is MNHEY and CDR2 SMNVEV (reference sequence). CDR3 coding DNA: TGTGCCAGCAGTATAGGGGAATCAGAGACCCAGTACTTC. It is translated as CASSIGESETQYF.

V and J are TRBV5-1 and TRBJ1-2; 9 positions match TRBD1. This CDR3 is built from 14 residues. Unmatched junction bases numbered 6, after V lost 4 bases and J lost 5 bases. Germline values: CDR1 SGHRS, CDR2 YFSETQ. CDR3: CASSDPQGAYGYTF. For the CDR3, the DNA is TGCGCCAGCAGCGACCCACAGGGGGCGTATGGCTACACCTTC.

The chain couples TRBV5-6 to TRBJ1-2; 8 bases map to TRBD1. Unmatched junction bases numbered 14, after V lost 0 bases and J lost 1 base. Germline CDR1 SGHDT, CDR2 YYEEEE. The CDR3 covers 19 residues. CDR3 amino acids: CASSLAGTGVPLGNYGYTF. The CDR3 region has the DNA TGTGCCAGCAGCTTGGCCGGGACAGGTGTTCCTCTGGGTAACTATGGCTACACCTTC.

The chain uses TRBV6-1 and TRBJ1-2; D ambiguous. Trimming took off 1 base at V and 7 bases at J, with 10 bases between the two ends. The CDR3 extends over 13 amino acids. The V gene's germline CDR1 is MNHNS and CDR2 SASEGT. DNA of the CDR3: TGTGCCAGCAGTGAAGTGGCCGGGTTTGGCTACACCTTC. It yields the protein CASSEVAGFGYTF.

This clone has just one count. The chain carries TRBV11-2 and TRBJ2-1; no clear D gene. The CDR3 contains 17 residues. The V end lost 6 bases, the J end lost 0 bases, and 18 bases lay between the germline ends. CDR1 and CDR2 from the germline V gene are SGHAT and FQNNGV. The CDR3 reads CASSFDSGSGSYNEQFF. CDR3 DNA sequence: TGTGCCAGCAGTTTTGATTCGGGTTCTGGCTCCTACAATGAGCAGTTCTTC.

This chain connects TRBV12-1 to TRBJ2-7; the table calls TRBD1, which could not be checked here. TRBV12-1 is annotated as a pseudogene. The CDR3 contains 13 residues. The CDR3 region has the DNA TGTGCCAGCAGCTTGGTGGCTTACTACGAGCAGTACTTC. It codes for CASSLVAYYEQYF.

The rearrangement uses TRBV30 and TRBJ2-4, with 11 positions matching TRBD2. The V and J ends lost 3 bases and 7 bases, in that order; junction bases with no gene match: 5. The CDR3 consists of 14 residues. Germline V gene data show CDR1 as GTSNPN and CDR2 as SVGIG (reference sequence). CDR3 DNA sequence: TGTGCCTGGAGGCCGGGACTAGCGGTTAACATTCAGTACTTC. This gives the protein CAWRPGLAVNIQYF.

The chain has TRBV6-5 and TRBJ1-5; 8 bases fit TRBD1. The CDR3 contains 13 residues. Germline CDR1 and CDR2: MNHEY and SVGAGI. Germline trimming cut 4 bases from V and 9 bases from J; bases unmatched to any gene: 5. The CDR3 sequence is CASSSHGQGPQHF. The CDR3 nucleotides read TGTGCCAGCAGTTCCCACGGACAGGGGCCCCAGCATTTT.